This entry describes one T cell receptor beta chain. The junction departs from the called germline gene at one end, perhaps through a read error. The source of the sample is a study of T cell changes during pregnancy in multiple sclerosis. Germline V CDR1 and CDR2: SGHDT, YYEEEE. This CDR3 has 13 amino acids. Data came from immunoSEQ multiplex PCR; TCRdb stores just in-frame clones and leaves some out. The sample has fewer than 30,000 clones; almost 90% are singletons. Sequenced material: CD8+ T cells from peripheral blood mononuclear cells, taken in the second trimester of pregnancy. V usage is TRBV5-6 and J usage is TRBJ2-3; 11 bases align to TRBD2. The origin of this receptor is a female donor with multiple sclerosis, enrolled in a pregnancy study. CDR3 coding DNA: TGTGCCAGCCGGGGTAGCGGGGGGGGCATTCCCCATTTT. Residues: CASRGSGGGIPHF.